The rows below give T cell receptor beta chains drawn from one sample of a study of spatial heterogeneity in lung cancer. TCRdb re-analysed the 5' RACE reads in MiXCR, keeping a single row per CDR3 protein. Of approximately 94,000 distinct CDR3 sequences listed, 4.4% are singletons. Sequencing was performed on lung tumor tissue, taken at surgery. Receptors originate from a male donor with early-stage non-small cell lung cancer. Each CDR3 is given with its conserved first and last residue. A D gene is named only where the DNA matches it firmly. Where a row states a size, it is once, few, many or the class of an expanded clone; other rows omit it.

cdr3_length j_call v_call d_call clone_size cdr3_nt cdr3_aa
16 TRBJ2-7 TRBV2 TRBD2 many TGTGCCAGCAGTTCCGGGACTAGCGGGACCTCGGTAGAGCAGTACTTC CASSSGTSGTSVEQYF
13 TRBJ1-5 TRBV2 . many TGTGCCAGCAGTGCTAATAGCAATCAGCCCCAGCATTTT CASSANSNQPQHF
16 TRBJ1-1 TRBV5-6 . many TGTGCCAGCACCAACCGGCGCCCTGGGTTGGAGGGTGAAGCTTTCTTT CASTNRRPGLEGEAFF
16 TRBJ1-1 TRBV6-5 . many TGTGCCAGCAGTTCCCCCCGTGGGGTTGATTGGGCTGAAGCTTTCTTT CASSSPRGVDWAEAFF
14 TRBJ2-5 TRBV6-6 TRBD2 . TGTGCCAGCGGTGCGGGAGGGGTCCAAGAGACCCAGCACTTC CASGAGGVQETQHF
13 TRBJ2-1 TRBV12-3/TRBV12-4 TRBD2 few TGTGCCAGCAGTAACCGGGAGGCCTATGAGCAGTTCTTC CASSNREAYEQFF
14 TRBJ2-1 TRBV6-5 . few TGTGCCAGTAAAATGTTTTGGGGACCCAATGAGCAGTTCTTC CASKMFWGPNEQFF
16 TRBJ2-4 TRBV28 TRBD1 many TGTGCCAGCAGTCCGACGAACAGGGGTGACGAAAACATTCAGTACTTC CASSPTNRGDENIQYF
11 TRBJ2-1 TRBV11-2 . many TGTGCCAGCAGCTTGTTGGATGAGCAGTTCTTC CASSLLDEQFF
12 TRBJ2-7 TRBV28 . many TGTGCCAGCAGTTTAATGGACTACGAGCAGTACTTC CASSLMDYEQYF
15 TRBJ1-6 TRBV28 . many TGTGCCAGCAGTTCCCCTGGGTCCTATAATTCACCCCTCCACTTT CASSSPGSYNSPLHF
13 TRBJ2-7 TRBV5-1 . few TGCGCCAGCTCCCATGGTGAGGGATCCGAGCAGTACTTC CASSHGEGSEQYF
13 TRBJ1-4 TRBV27 . many TGTGCCAGCAGTTTTTGGTCAAATGAAAAACTGTTTTTT CASSFWSNEKLFF